Here is one TCR beta chain with its context. The antigen is undetermined. This sample was included in a study of T-cell reconstitution after alpha-beta-depleted transplantation in children. In germline, CDR1 is ENHRY, CDR2 SYGVKD. Trimming at V came to 3 bases and at J to 6 bases, leaving 3 bases not matched to a gene. The CDR3 is 13 residues long. Study-level points and caveats: About two months after transplant, alpha-beta T cells reportedly came from several hundred expanded graft clones.

Unique molecular identifiers were incorporated when the TCRbeta library was constructed. TCRdb called the PCR reads again in MiXCR, with one record for every CDR3 protein. The data show around 190,000 distinct CDR3 sequences, about 6.6% seen once. The material was PBMCs, obtained before TCRalphabeta/CD19-depleted stem cell transplant. The chain combines TRBV10-3 with TRBJ2-7; 9 bases are a match to TRBD1. The receptor comes from a boy aged 2 to 9 with acute lymphoblastic leukemia, due to receive a stem cell transplant. CDR3 loop: CAISETGGGEQYF. CDR3 DNA: TGTGCCATCAGTGAAACAGGGGGCGGCGAGCAGTACTTC.